These 12 T cell receptor beta chains were all obtained from the same sample, sequenced in a study of blood T cell repertoires in COVID-19. The protocol was immunoSEQ multiplex PCR, while the TCRdb copy is restricted to in-frame clones and leaves out a portion. Of 180,000 or so clones detected, 65% to 90% appear once; the ten largest clones hold around 8.3%. Sequencing used peripheral blood. These receptors originate from a man aged 55 to 69 with acute or convalescent COVID-19.

The rearrangement joins TRBV3-1 (or the pseudogene TRBV3-2) to TRBJ1-4, with D hard to call. The CDR3 is 14 amino acids. Trimming stripped 4 bases from V and 6 bases from J, with 12 bases between. Germline V gives CDR1 LGHDT, CDR2 YNNKEL (reference sequence). The CDR3: CASSRSWRDEKLFF. The CDR3 DNA reads TGTGCCAGCAGCCGATCCTGGAGGGATGAAAAACTGTTTTTT.

This chain links TRBV7-9 with TRBJ2-1, with TRBD1 identical over 7 bases. This CDR3 has 13 residues. In germline, CDR1 is SEHNR, CDR2 FQNEAQ (reference sequence). V was clipped by 2 bases and J by 14 bases; unmatched bases: 9. The CDR3 region is CASSLSQGERKFF. In DNA form, the CDR3 reads TGTGCCAGCAGCTTAAGCCAGGGGGAGAGGAAGTTCTTC.

The chain carries TRBV7-2 and TRBJ1-5, with TRBD1 matching 7 bases. Germline CDR1 reads SGHTA; CDR2 reads FQGNSA. V shed 0 bases and J 2 bases; nucleotides not matched to a gene: 4. The CDR3 consists of 16 residues. Written as DNA, the CDR3 is TGTGCCAGCAGCTTAGCTGGAGGGGGCGGCAATCAGCCCCAGCATTTT. Translating it yields CASSLAGGGGNQPQHF.

This chain links TRBV2 with TRBJ2-1; D may be TRBD2 (5 bases). V was trimmed by 6 bases and J by 7 bases, leaving 13 bases between them. CDR1 SNHLY and CDR2 FYNNEI come from the germline V gene. CDR3 length: 13 residues. The CDR3 here is CASSVREGNEQFF. CDR3 sequence (DNA): TGTGCCAGCAGCGTAAGAGAGGGAAATGAGCAGTTCTTC.

This chain uses TRBV12-3 or TRBV12-4 with TRBJ1-2; D may be TRBD1 (6 bases). The CDR3 loop spans 13 amino acids. V was shortened by 6 bases and J by 3 bases, with 11 bases between the two germline ends. The CDR3 DNA follows: TGTGCCAGCAGCCCTGCAGGGGACTATGGCTACACCTTC. It is translated as CASSPAGDYGYTF.

This chain links TRBV6-4 with TRBJ2-1; 10 bases are shared with TRBD2. The V segment lost 7 bases and the J segment 4 bases; nucleotides outside the gene matches: 13. This CDR3 contains 17 residues. Germline V CDR1 and CDR2: MRHNA, SNTAGT. CDR3 sequence reads: CASIKLPGLATYNEQFF. The CDR3 DNA reads as TGTGCCAGCATTAAACTTCCGGGACTAGCGACTTACAATGAGCAGTTCTTC.

V is TRBV15 and J is TRBJ2-6, with D possibly matching TRBD1 (5 bases). The CDR3 covers 18 residues. V lost 0 bases to trimming and J lost 1 base, with 13 bases between them. CDR1 is LNHNV, CDR2 YYDKDF, per germline (reference sequence). CDR3 loop: CATSRDPDTRSGANVLTF. In DNA form, the CDR3 reads TGTGCCACCAGCAGAGATCCGGACACCCGTTCTGGGGCCAACGTCCTGACTTTC.

CDR3 in DNA: TGTGCCAGCAGCCCGGCCCCCATGCGGGGGAGTTTCGGCTACACCTTC. The encoded protein is CASSPAPMRGSFGYTF. The chain couples TRBV27 to TRBJ1-2, with TRBD1 as a possible D gene (5 bases). V was clipped by 6 bases and J by 8 bases, with 25 bases between them. Germline CDR1 and CDR2: MNHEY and SMNVEV (reference sequence). The CDR3 totals 16 residues.

Only a few counts were recorded for this clone. This chain's CDR3 is CASRQLISGVNEQFF. The CDR3 bases are TGCGCCAGCAGACAACTAATATCGGGAGTCAATGAGCAGTTCTTC. The chain employs TRBV5-1 and TRBJ2-1; a possible D gene is TRBD2 (6 bases). Germline V lookup: CDR1 SGHRS, CDR2 YFSETQ. The V end lost 5 bases, the J end lost 6 bases, and 18 bases lay between the germline ends. The CDR3 sequence is 15 residues long.

The chain couples TRBV2 to TRBJ2-5; TRBD1 matches at 8 bases. The V segment lost 4 bases and the J segment 3 bases; nucleotides outside the gene matches: 7. Per the germline V gene, CDR1 is SNHLY and CDR2 is FYNNEI. The CDR3 is 15 amino acids. CDR3 residues: CASSGTGSPKETQYF. The CDR3 bases are TGTGCCAGCAGTGGGACAGGGAGCCCGAAAGAGACCCAGTACTTC.

A single count supports this clone. The V gene is TRBV27, the J gene TRBJ2-1; perhaps TRBD1 as D (6 bases). Trimming stripped 6 bases from V and 1 base from J, with 13 bases between. The CDR3 length is 15 residues. Germline assignment: CDR1 MNHEY and CDR2 SMNVEV (reference sequence). The CDR3 protein is CASRIQGQSYNEQFF. CDR3 DNA sequence: TGTGCCAGCAGAATACAGGGTCAATCCTACAATGAGCAGTTCTTC.

The J gene is TRBJ2-3, the V gene TRBV6-1; TRBD2 aligns across 9 bases. Trimming removed 1 base from V and 2 bases from J; junction bases left unmatched: 4. The CDR3 length is 16 residues. Germline V CDR1 and CDR2: MNHNS, SASEGT. CDR3 bases: TGTGCCAGCAGTGAAGGAGCGGGAGGTTACACAGATACGCAGTATTTT. This gives the protein CASSEGAGGYTDTQYF.